The 2 T cell receptor beta chains given below trace back to one sample, sequenced in a study of metastatic and nonmetastatic thyroid tumors (dated by TCRdb to the early 2020s). Library preparation employed PCR. TCRdb records Illumina HiSeq 4000 as the sequencer. TCRdb ran its own pipeline on the public reads, namely fastp trimming at Q25 and MiXCR clone calling, and kept in-frame beta chains. Present in this sample are roughly 39,000 clones, less than 60% of which were seen just once. The ten largest clones add up to around 22% of the sample. Before undergoing thyroid surgery, none of the patients had been given any kind of treatment. Sequenced material: tumor tissue. The receptor set was obtained from a male donor with papillary thyroid cancer or a benign thyroid nodule (not recorded which). Some clones in this sample may be carry-over from other donors' samples.

The J gene is TRBJ2-5, the V gene TRBV7-9; D perhaps matches TRBD2 (6 bases). This CDR3 region has 14 residues. CDR1 is SEHNR and CDR2 is FQNEAQ in the germline V gene (reference sequence). Trimming left V 4 bases short and J 5 bases short, with 14 bases between. This CDR3 reads CASSSNRDSETQYF. CDR3 DNA sequence: TGTGCCAGCAGCTCCAACCGGGACTCCGAGACCCAGTACTTC.

This chain uses TRBV20-1 with TRBJ2-3; D uncertain. V lost 6 bases, J lost 0 bases, and 13 bases lay in between. CDR3 size: 14 residues. CDR1 DFQATT and CDR2 SNEGSKA come from the germline V gene (reference sequence). CDR3 bases: TGCAGTGCCCGCGGCGAATGGAGCACAGATACGCAGTATTTT. Translating gives CSARGEWSTDTQYF.